The 5 T cell receptor beta chains below all came from one sample that was sequenced in a study of T-cell reconstitution after alpha-beta-depleted transplantation in children. Preparation of the TCRbeta library used unique molecular identifiers. MiXCR, applied by TCRdb to the PCR reads, yields one record per CDR3 protein. The repertoire has about 610,000 distinct CDR3 sequences, under 12% of them found once; the top ten carry less than 5%. Here the sequenced sample was PBMCs from the stem cell graft donor, taken from the stem cell graft. The source of these receptors is a human donor who donated a stem cell graft to a child with acute myeloid leukemia.

There are many counts of this clonotype. The rearrangement joins TRBV29-1 to TRBJ2-7, with D possibly being TRBD2 (6 bases). The CDR3 has 15 amino acids. Looked up from germline, CDR1 is SQVTM and CDR2 is ANQGSEA. V was pared by 7 bases and J by 0 bases, with 19 bases between. CDR3 bases: TGCAGCGCCAGAAGGGGACTGGACCTCTCCTACGAGCAGTACTTC. Translation gives CSARRGLDLSYEQYF.

This clonotype occurred many times. The V call is TRBV20-1, the J call TRBJ2-1, with 8 bases that match TRBD2. Trimming removed 0 bases from V and 2 bases from J; junction bases left unmatched: 6. Germline lookup yields CDR1 DFQATT and CDR2 SNEGSKA (reference sequence). The CDR3 consists of 16 residues. CDR3 sequence: CSARDILAGPYNEQFF. CDR3 DNA: TGCAGTGCTAGAGATATCCTAGCGGGCCCCTACAATGAGCAGTTCTTC.

This clonotype appeared a few times. The chain joins TRBV7-2 to TRBJ2-3; D gene ambiguous. Trimming cost V 4 bases and J 5 bases, with 13 bases left between them. Germline assignment: CDR1 SGHTA and CDR2 FQGNSA. The CDR3 has 14 amino acids. The CDR3 DNA follows: TGTGCCAGCAGCTCCGACGGCTACCAAGATACGCAGTATTTT. Its protein product is CASSSDGYQDTQYF.

As concerns this clonotype: A much larger clone sits a single nucleotide away, making a read error possible. V gene TRBV20-1 combines with J gene TRBJ2-1; TRBD2 matches at 9 bases. This CDR3 has 17 residues. Germline loops: CDR1 DFQATT, CDR2 SNEGSKA (reference sequence). CDR3 sequence reads: CCARDLRAGGHYNEQFF. The CDR3 bases are TGCTGTGCTAGAGATCTTAGGGCGGGAGGGCACTACAATGAGCAGTTCTTC.

J is TRBJ2-5 and V is TRBV27; TRBD2 matches 12 bases. There are 15 residues in the CDR3. V was clipped by 4 bases and J by 3 bases; unmatched bases: 3. The germline gives CDR1 MNHEY, CDR2 SMNVEV (reference sequence). CDR3: CASSSLAGGEETQYF. In DNA, the CDR3 is TGTGCCAGCAGTTCCCTAGCGGGAGGGGAAGAGACCCAGTACTTC.